This T cell receptor (beta chain) comes out of a study of cytomegalovirus exposure and HLA in healthy donors. Study information: Approximately 170 million T cells yielded 110 million or so unique TCR beta sequences in earlier analysis. General observations from the study: More than 150 TCR beta chains were listed as cytomegalovirus-associated. Later on, a genetic analysis was performed. It linked a missense variant in DCLRE1C with V- and J-gene trimming of TCR beta. Relative to the roughly 640-donor mean, N-insertions were reportedly fewer in an Asian-associated ancestry cluster in a later analysis.

Both 60 Vbeta primers and 13 Jbeta primers went into the PCR. Profiled with immunoSEQ multiplex PCR; TCRdb holds only in-frame clones, not every one. The profile shows about 180,000 clones, approximately 73% of them singletons. Germline V lookup: CDR1 SQVTM, CDR2 ANQGSEA. The CDR3 length is 13 residues. V was trimmed by 6 bases and J by 10 bases, leaving 16 bases between them. Turning to this clone: Its specificity is not known.

This clonotype was sampled from a woman aged 25 to 39 in good health and CMV-seropositive. The J gene is TRBJ1-6, the V gene TRBV29-1, with D perhaps matching TRBD1 (6 bases). The sample comprised PBMCs. This CDR3 is CSVSKGDRSPLHF. CDR3 coding DNA: TGCAGCGTCTCGAAGGGGGATCGGTCACCCCTCCACTTT.